This T cell receptor (beta chain) was retrieved from a study of shared clonotypes between healthy human individuals. The table came from immunoSEQ multiplex PCR; TCRdb's copy has only in-frame clones and leaves some out. The sample includes a few million clones, more than 80% of them seen just once. Concerning this clone itself: What it binds is not known.

General study findings and limits: Naive subsets, compared against memory subsets, generally had larger estimated richness values. Investigators expected sequencing depth to affect clonotype sharing among donors.

The CDR3 is 12 amino acids. Germline V gene data show CDR1 as MNHEY and CDR2 as SMNVEV (reference sequence). V shed 3 bases and J 8 bases; nucleotides not matched to a gene: 2. This sequence joins TRBV27 and TRBJ1-2; the match to TRBD1 covers 8 bases. Sequenced: naive CD4+ T cells from PBMCs. Subset in this sample: CD45RA+ positively selected. This clonotype was obtained from a man aged 18-30 years in good health. Some clones in this sample may be carry-over from other donors' samples. In nucleotides, the CDR3 is TGTGCCAGCAGTTTCAGGGGGCGCGGCTACACCTTC. Amino acids: CASSFRGRGYTF.